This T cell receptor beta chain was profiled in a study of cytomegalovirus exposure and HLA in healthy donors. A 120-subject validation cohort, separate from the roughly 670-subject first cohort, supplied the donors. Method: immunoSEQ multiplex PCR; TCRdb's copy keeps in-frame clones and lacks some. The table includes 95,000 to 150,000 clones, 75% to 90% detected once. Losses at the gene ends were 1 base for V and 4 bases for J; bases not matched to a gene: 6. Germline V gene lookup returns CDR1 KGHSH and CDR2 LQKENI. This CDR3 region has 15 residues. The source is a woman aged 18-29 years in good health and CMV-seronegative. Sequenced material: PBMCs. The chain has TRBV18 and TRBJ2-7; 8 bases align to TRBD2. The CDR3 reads CASSPQSGSGYEQYF. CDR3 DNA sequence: TGTGCCAGCTCACCACAGAGCGGGAGTGGTTACGAGCAGTACTTC. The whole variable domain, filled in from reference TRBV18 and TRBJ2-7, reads NAGVMQNPRHLVRRRGQEARLRCSPMKGHSHVYWYRQLPEEGLKFMVYLQKENIIDESGMPKERFSAEFPKEGPSILRIQQVVRGDSAAYFCASSPQSGSGYEQYFGPGTRLTVT.